This entry lists 20 T cell receptor beta chains sequenced from one sample in a study of cytomegalovirus exposure and HLA in healthy donors (TCRdb year 2017). Library creation used the immunoSEQ multiplex PCR assay. A mixture of 60 forward primers for TCR Vbeta segments and 13 reverse primers for TCR Jbeta segments was used in the multiplex PCR. TCRdb re-hosts the immuneACCESS table, in-frame sequences only. Its copies lack some clones; in the studies checked, an unresolved V gene accounts for under half of them, and the cause for the rest is not known. Across this sample there are roughly 120,000 clones, with over 60% seen only once. The biggest ten clones account for about 0.94% of the sample. The sequenced material came from PBMCs. Receptors originate from a human donor in good health.

The V and J genes are TRBV14 and TRBJ1-4; no clear D gene. The length of the CDR3 is 12 residues. V lost 4 bases, J lost 7 bases, and 7 bases lay in between. Germline assignment: CDR1 SGHDN and CDR2 FVKESK. The CDR3 reads CASSLRVEKLFF. DNA for the CDR3: TGTGCCAGCAGCCTGAGGGTTGAAAAACTGTTTTTT.

The V call is TRBV7-2, the J call TRBJ1-1, with unresolved D. The length of the CDR3 is 14 residues. Germline CDR1 reads SGHTA; CDR2 reads FQGNSA. The germline V and J ends were trimmed by 1 base and 7 bases, with 13 bases remaining between them. This CDR3 is CASSLDFQTSEAFF. In DNA form, the CDR3 reads TGTGCCAGCAGCTTAGACTTCCAGACTAGTGAAGCTTTCTTT. The full variable domain, completed using reference TRBV7-2 and TRBJ1-1, is GAGVSQSPSNKVTEKGKDVELRCDPISGHTALYWYRQSLGQGLEFLIYFQGNSAPDKSGLPSDRFSAERTGGSVSTLTIQRTQQEDSAVYLCASSLDFQTSEAFFGQGTRLTVV.

The chain combines TRBV19 with TRBJ2-1, with a weak D call TRBD2 (6 bases). The germline V and J ends were trimmed by 8 bases and 7 bases, with 12 bases remaining between them. Germline CDR1 and CDR2: LNHDA and SQIVND (reference sequence). CDR3 size: 12 residues. This CDR3 reads CASARLVNEQFF. In nucleotides, the CDR3 is TGTGCCAGTGCCCGACTAGTAAATGAGCAGTTCTTC.

The chain carries TRBV5-6 and TRBJ2-5; D is ambiguous. CDR3 size: 12 residues. Germline V gene lookup returns CDR1 SGHDT and CDR2 YYEEEE. Trimming pared 2 bases from V and 5 bases from J, leaving 7 bases between. CDR3 region: CASSFLIETQYF. CDR3 coding DNA: TGTGCCAGCAGCTTCCTAATCGAGACCCAGTACTTC.

The V gene is TRBV7-9, the J gene TRBJ2-5, with 9 bases fitting TRBD1. The CDR3 length is 17 residues. J gave up 2 bases and V 0 bases, and 7 bases lay outside the gene matches. The germline gives CDR1 SEHNR, CDR2 FQNEAQ (reference sequence). CDR3: CASSLAPDRGGQETQYF. The DNA of the CDR3 is TGTGCCAGCAGCTTAGCCCCGGACAGGGGTGGGCAAGAGACCCAGTACTTC.

The J gene is TRBJ2-1, the V gene TRBV11-2; TRBD1 aligns across 10 bases. This CDR3 has 16 amino acids. Per germline, CDR1 SGHAT and CDR2 FQNNGV. After removal of 2 bases from V and 8 bases from J, the junction contained 9 bases not matched to a gene. CDR3 protein: CASSLSGTGAIDEQFF. The CDR3 DNA is TGTGCCAGCAGCTTATCCGGGACAGGGGCGATCGATGAGCAGTTCTTC. Supplemented by reference TRBV11-2 and TRBJ2-1, the full variable domain reads EAGVAQSPRYKIIEKRQSVAFWCNPISGHATLYWYQQILGQGPKLLIQFQNNGVVDDSQLPKDRFSAERLKGVDSTLKIQPAKLEDSAVYLCASSLSGTGAIDEQFFGPGTRLTVL.

The genes are TRBV9 and TRBJ2-1; 8 bases are shared with TRBD1. The germline V gene has CDR1 SGDLS and CDR2 YYNGEE. V dropped 6 bases and J dropped 0; count of bases not matched to a gene: 11. The CDR3 runs 17 residues. CDR3 DNA: TGTGCCAGCACCGACGGGACAGGCCCCAGCTCCTACAATGAGCAGTTCTTC. This codes for CASTDGTGPSSYNEQFF.

The chain uses TRBV7-8 and TRBJ2-7, with D maybe TRBD1 (5 bases). The CDR3 is 15 residues long. V lost 4 bases, J lost 1 base, and 14 bases lay in between. Germline CDR1 reads SGHVS; CDR2 reads FQNEAQ. In nucleotides, the CDR3 is TGTGCCAGCAGCTCCCTACAGGTATTTTCCTACGAGCAGTACTTC. This translates into CASSSLQVFSYEQYF. The whole variable domain, remainder taken from reference TRBV7-8 and TRBJ2-7, is GAGVSQSPRYKVAKRGQDVALRCDPISGHVSLFWYQQALGQGPEFLTYFQNEAQLDKSGLPSDRFFAERPEGSVSTLKIQRTQQEDSAVYLCASSSLQVFSYEQYFGPGTRLTVT.

The V gene is TRBV6-5, the J gene TRBJ2-7; D gene uncertain. With 0 bases removed from V and 3 bases from J, the gap between germline ends came to 6 bases. The germline gives CDR1 MNHEY, CDR2 SVGAGI. This CDR3 is built from 13 residues. CDR3 amino acids: CASSYSSVYEQYF. In DNA form, the CDR3 reads TGTGCCAGCAGTTACTCGTCCGTCTACGAGCAGTACTTC.

V and J are TRBV13 and TRBJ2-5, with 9 bases that match TRBD2. The junction had 6 bases not matched to a gene; V was cut back by 5 bases and J by 5 bases. The CDR3 loop spans 14 amino acids. Germline values: CDR1 PRHDT, CDR2 FYEKMQ (reference sequence). The CDR3 DNA follows: TGTGCCAGCAGCCTCAGACTAGCGGAGGAGACCCAGTACTTC. Amino acid sequence: CASSLRLAEETQYF.

The V call is TRBV4-1, the J call TRBJ1-4, with TRBD1 as a possible D gene (5 bases). From germline, CDR1 is MGHRA and CDR2 YSYEKL. V lost 2 bases to trimming and J lost 13 bases, with 14 bases between them. The CDR3 runs 13 residues. DNA for the CDR3: TGCGCCAGCAGCCAATTGCCAGGGAGGTTACTGTTTTTT. Translated: CASSQLPGRLLFF.

This clone turned up a few times. This sequence joins TRBV19 and TRBJ1-1; D call uncertain. CDR3 length: 12 amino acids. V lost 6 bases to trimming and J lost 8 bases, with 13 bases between them. Germline loops: CDR1 LNHDA, CDR2 SQIVND (reference sequence). CDR3 loop: CASRSGFHEAFF. CDR3 bases: TGTGCCAGTAGATCGGGTTTTCACGAAGCTTTCTTT.

The CDR3 DNA sequence: TGTGCCAGTAGTACCTATTCCGGGACAGGGGGGGACGCTTTCTTT. As protein: CASSTYSGTGGDAFF. The J gene is TRBJ1-1, the V gene TRBV19, with 11 bases aligning to TRBD1. The V segment lost 4 bases and the J segment 11 bases; nucleotides outside the gene matches: 12. The CDR3 is 15 amino acids. Germline loops: CDR1 LNHDA, CDR2 SQIVND (reference sequence).

The chain carries TRBV19 and TRBJ1-3; TRBD1 is a possible D gene (6 bases). From germline, CDR1 is LNHDA and CDR2 SQIVND (reference sequence). The V end lost 5 bases, the J end lost 3 bases, and 11 bases lay between the germline ends. There are 14 residues in the CDR3. Written as DNA, the CDR3 is TGTGCCAGTAGTCAACAGGGCGGTGGAAACACCATATATTTT. Encoded protein: CASSQQGGGNTIYF.

The chain employs TRBV13 and TRBJ2-1; 10 nucleotides align to TRBD2. The CDR3 is 15 residues long. Unmatched junction bases numbered 7, after V lost 3 bases and J lost 8 bases. CDR1 is PRHDT, CDR2 FYEKMQ, per germline (reference sequence). The CDR3 region is CASSLKRGGGDEQFF. CDR3 nucleotides: TGTGCCAGCAGCTTGAAGCGGGGGGGCGGAGATGAGCAGTTCTTC.

About this clone itself: This same CDR3 is encoded by further DNA sequences in the sample. J is TRBJ2-1 and V is TRBV12-5; 13 bases match TRBD2. V gave up 9 bases and J gave up 7 bases; unmatched junction bases: 12. The CDR3 runs 16 residues. Germline V gene data show CDR1 as LGHNT and CDR2 as FRNRAP. The CDR3 sequence is CASGKPTSGGVNEQFF. The CDR3 bases are TGTGCTAGCGGCAAGCCCACTAGCGGGGGGGTTAATGAGCAGTTCTTC.

A few counts support this clone. The chain combines TRBV10-1 with TRBJ1-1; a possible D gene is TRBD1 (6 bases). The V end was cut by 4 bases, the J end by 1 base, with 16 bases between. This CDR3 is built from 16 residues. Germline lookup yields CDR1 WNHNN and CDR2 SYGVQD (reference sequence). As DNA, the CDR3 is TGCGCCAGCAGTGTTCCCCGACAGGAACCGAACACTGAAGCTTTCTTT. This translates into CASSVPRQEPNTEAFF.

Many counts were recorded for this clone. V is TRBV5-4 and J is TRBJ1-1, with 9 nucleotides matching TRBD1. V lost 4 bases and J lost 7; bases outside the gene matches: 11. Germline values: CDR1 SGHNT, CDR2 YYREEE (reference sequence). The CDR3 runs to 15 residues. The CDR3 DNA reads TGTGCCAGCAGCGAACACAACAGGGGGCGGGATGAAGCTTTCTTT. Its protein product is CASSEHNRGRDEAFF.

About this clone itself: A much larger clone is a single base away; this may be a read error. This sample includes further DNA sequences coding for the same CDR3. The V and J genes are TRBV29-1 and TRBJ1-2, with TRBD1 matching over 8 bases. The CDR3 contains 17 residues. CDR1 is SQVTM, CDR2 ANQGSEA, per germline. Trimming removed 3 bases from V and 0 bases from J; junction bases left unmatched: 12. CDR3 sequence (DNA): TGCAGCGTTGACAGGCTGAGGGGGACAGGCTCTAACTATGGCTACACCTTC. This gives the protein CSVDRLRGTGSNYGYTF. Supplemented by reference TRBV29-1 and TRBJ1-2, the full variable domain reads SAVISQKPSRDICQRGTSLTIQCQVDSQVTMMFWYRQQPGQSLTLIATANQGSEATYESGFVIDKFPISRPNLTFSTLTVSNMSPEDSSIYLCSVDRLRGTGSNYGYTFGSGTRLTVV.

The rearrangement uses TRBV2 and TRBJ2-7; 11 bases are shared with TRBD2. The CDR3 runs to 17 residues. V lost 3 bases and J lost 5; bases outside the gene matches: 12. Germline lookup yields CDR1 SNHLY and CDR2 FYNNEI. CDR3 bases: TGTGCCAGCAGTGACCCCGTGACTAGCGGGGTTAGGGACGAGCAGTACTTC. Its translation is CASSDPVTSGVRDEQYF.